Listed below are T cell receptor beta chains from one sample, sequenced in a study of blood T cell repertoires in COVID-19. Produced via immunoSEQ multiplex PCR; TCRdb's table is partial and in-frame only. Of approximately 130,000 clones listed, 86% are singletons. Sequenced: peripheral blood. Receptors were obtained from a woman between 45 and 60 years old who had recovered from COVID-19. The CDR3 runs from the conserved cysteine through the conserved F or W. The D gene is left open where the match is weak. Some rows have no size entry. The others give once, few or many, or a class for an expanded clone.

clone size,V gene,D gene,J gene,CDR3 protein,CDR3 DNA
-,TRBV7-2,TRBD2,TRBJ2-1,CASSEVASGYNEQFF,TGTGCCAGCAGCGAAGTGGCTAGCGGTTACAATGAGCAGTTCTTC
-,TRBV5-1,-,TRBJ1-1,CASSLTPGAGGGEAFF,TGCGCCAGCAGCTTGACACCAGGGGCGGGAGGGGGTGAAGCTTTCTTT
-,TRBV30,-,TRBJ2-3,CAWSERWRDTQYF,TGTGCCTGGAGTGAAAGGTGGAGAGATACGCAGTATTTT
-,TRBV15,TRBD1,TRBJ1-2,CATSRDYPNPGQGSKDYGYTF,TGTGCCACCAGCAGAGATTACCCCAATCCGGGACAGGGGTCAAAGGACTATGGCTACACCTTC
-,TRBV6-2/TRBV6-3,TRBD1,TRBJ1-1,CASSHRDREAFF,TGTGCCAGCAGTCACCGGGACAGGGAAGCTTTCTTT
-,TRBV27,-,TRBJ2-5,CASSLKGSGRQETQYF,TGTGCCAGCAGTTTGAAGGGTAGCGGAAGACAAGAGACCCAGTACTTC
-,TRBV6-5,-,TRBJ2-7,CASSYLITGPDEQYF,TGTGCCAGCAGTTACCTCATCACAGGGCCCGACGAGCAGTACTTC
few,TRBV4-2,TRBD2,TRBJ2-1,CASSLMATSDDYNEQFF,TGTGCCAGCAGCCTAATGGCGACTAGCGATGACTACAATGAGCAGTTCTTC
once,TRBV27,-,TRBJ2-7,CASSEASPGWGEQYF,TGTGCCAGCAGCGAGGCCTCACCAGGGTGGGGCGAGCAGTACTTC
-,TRBV7-8,-,TRBJ2-7,CASSLAAGASYEQYF,TGTGCCAGCAGCTTAGCGGCAGGGGCTTCCTACGAGCAGTACTTC
-,TRBV11-2,TRBD2,TRBJ2-1,CASSTIKTSGNRDEQFF,TGTGCCAGCAGCACTATTAAGACTAGCGGGAATAGGGATGAGCAGTTCTTC
-,TRBV30,TRBD2,TRBJ2-5,CAWSSPLLAGARQETQYF,TGTGCCTGGAGTTCTCCCTTACTAGCGGGGGCACGGCAAGAGACCCAGTACTTC
-,TRBV7-3,-,TRBJ1-1,CASSQSRDKNTEAFF,TGTGCCAGCAGCCAGAGCCGGGACAAGAACACTGAAGCTTTCTTT
-,TRBV5-1,TRBD1,TRBJ2-5,CASSSGQGFETQYF,TGCGCCAGCAGTTCGGGACAGGGTTTTGAGACCCAGTACTTC
few,TRBV11-2,-,TRBJ2-1,CASSLARLNEQFF,TGTGCCAGCAGCTTAGCCAGGTTGAATGAGCAGTTCTTC
-,TRBV6-1,TRBD1,TRBJ1-1,CASSDLGRGTANTEAFF,TGTGCCAGCAGTGACCTGGGTCGAGGGACAGCGAACACTGAAGCTTTCTTT
once,TRBV19,TRBD2,TRBJ2-4,CASRRRADSGRFDIQYF,TGTGCCAGTAGGAGAAGGGCGGACAGCGGGAGGTTTGACATTCAGTACTTC
-,TRBV9,TRBD1,TRBJ1-6,CASSSSQGDNSPLHF,TGTGCCAGCAGCTCAAGCCAGGGGGATAATTCACCCCTCCACTTT
once,TRBV6-6,TRBD2,TRBJ2-7,CASSGTIYEQYF,TGTGCCAGCTCCGGGACTATCTACGAGCAGTACTTC
-,TRBV5-4,-,TRBJ1-6,CASSLAEGWGSPLHF,TGTGCCAGCAGCTTGGCCGAGGGTTGGGGTTCACCCCTCCACTTT
-,TRBV12-2,-,TRBJ1-1,CASRLELVDREDEAFF,TGTGCAAGTCGCTTAGAGCTCGTGGACAGGGAGGATGAAGCTTTCTTT
once,TRBV9,-,TRBJ2-5,CASSSRTVGETQYF,TGTGCCAGCAGCTCCCGGACAGTCGGAGAGACCCAGTACTTC
-,TRBV12-3/TRBV12-4,-,TRBJ1-2,CASSFLGSYGYTF,TGTGCCAGCAGTTTTCTGGGCAGCTATGGCTACACCTTC
-,TRBV29-1,TRBD1,TRBJ1-1,CSGGQGEAFF,TGCAGCGGCGGACAGGGTGAAGCTTTCTTT
-,TRBV21-1,-,TRBJ2-3,CASSNPKGVRTDTQYF,TGTGCCAGCAGCAACCCCAAGGGGGTCCGCACAGATACGCAGTATTTT
-,TRBV5-8,-,TRBJ2-7,CASCPTGSSYEQYF,TGTGCCAGCTGCCCCACAGGGAGCTCCTACGAGCAGTACTTC
-,TRBV18,TRBD1,TRBJ1-1,CASSQMPGQMNTEAFF,TGTGCCAGCTCACAGATGCCGGGACAGATGAACACTGAAGCTTTCTTT
-,TRBV18,TRBD1,TRBJ1-5,CASSFRGRQPQHF,TGTGCCAGCTCATTCAGGGGGCGTCAGCCCCAGCATTTT
-,TRBV27,TRBD2,TRBJ2-3,CASSSRLAPDTQYF,TGTGCCAGCAGTTCCCGACTAGCTCCAGATACGCAGTATTTT
-,TRBV5-4,-,TRBJ1-1,CASSLDFQENTEAFF,TGTGCCAGCAGCTTGGATTTTCAGGAGAACACTGAAGCTTTCTTT
-,TRBV19,TRBD1,TRBJ2-7,CASSNWGQGELRYEQYF,TGTGCCAGTAGTAACTGGGGACAGGGTGAACTTAGGTACGAGCAGTACTTC
-,TRBV7-3,TRBD1,TRBJ2-2,CASSLGTGPAELFF,TGTGCCAGCAGCTTAGGGACAGGGCCAGCGGAGCTGTTTTTT
-,TRBV5-1,TRBD2,TRBJ2-2,CASSLGLAGENGELFF,TGCGCCAGCAGCTTAGGACTAGCGGGAGAAAACGGGGAGCTGTTTTTT
-,TRBV5-4,-,TRBJ1-2,CASSLWGAHGYTF,TGTGCCAGCAGCTTATGGGGCGCTCATGGCTACACCTTC
-,TRBV15,-,TRBJ2-4,CATSRDPEGKGNIQYF,TGTGCCACCAGCAGAGACCCGGAGGGAAAGGGGAACATTCAGTACTTC
-,TRBV5-6,TRBD2,TRBJ2-1,CASSSNWTSGSFYNEQFF,TGTGCCAGCAGCTCGAATTGGACTAGCGGGAGCTTCTACAATGAGCAGTTCTTC
-,TRBV7-3,-,TRBJ2-1,CASSLGQPHNEQFF,TGTGCCAGCAGCTTAGGGCAACCCCACAATGAGCAGTTCTTC
-,TRBV18,TRBD2,TRBJ2-7,CASTVWGGEQYF,TGTGCCAGCACCGTATGGGGGGGCGAGCAGTACTTC
-,TRBV9,TRBD1,TRBJ1-6,CASSAGQNSPLHF,TGTGCCAGCAGCGCGGGACAGAATTCACCCCTCCACTTT
-,TRBV7-8,-,TRBJ2-7,CASSVEDNSKQYF,TGTGCCAGCAGCGTAGAGGACAACTCGAAGCAGTACTTC